This TCR beta chain was obtained from a study of control samples from healthy donors and cancer patients. Libraries were prepared by immunoSEQ multiplex PCR; TCRdb keeps only in-frame clonotypes and omits some of them. This sample has approximately 97,000 clones; roughly 92% occur once, and the top ten carry 3%. CDR3 length equals 15 residues. Germline CDR1 SGHKS, CDR2 YYEKEE (reference sequence). The V segment lost 4 bases and the J segment 6 bases; nucleotides outside the gene matches: 10. This clone has just one count. The chain employs TRBV5-5 and TRBJ1-5; 7 bases align to TRBD1. The receptor's source is a human donor in good health. The donor label of this sample is uncertain. The sample was blood. CDR3 sequence: CASSVQGVKGQPQHF. CDR3 bases: TGTGCCAGCAGCGTTCAGGGGGTGAAGGGTCAGCCCCAGCATTTT.